This T cell receptor beta chain was obtained from a study of blood T cells in healthy people across ages. Whole-study results and caveats: Compared with aged donors, long-lived donors showed fewer expanded clones, suggesting selection.

Next came a second PCR, run for about 6 to 11 cycles, which used a sample-barcoded 5' primer along with a J-beta primer mix. TCRdb redid the calling of the 5' RACE reads with MiXCR, one entry per CDR3 protein. The sample holds about a million distinct CDR3 sequences, approximately 38% seen once. Germline V gene data show CDR1 as ENHRY and CDR2 as SYGVKD. The CDR3 has 17 amino acids. This clonotype was detected only once. Its antigen is undetermined. A much larger clonotype is one base distant, so this may be a read error. The chain is built from TRBV10-3 and TRBJ2-7; 8 bases line up with TRBD1. The sequencing input was blood. The receptor was derived from a man aged 18 to 35 in good health. This chain's CDR3 is CAISEPGQEPSSDEQYF. The CDR3 DNA follows: TGTGCCATCAGTGAGCCGGGACAGGAACCAAGCTCCGACGAGCAGTACTTC.